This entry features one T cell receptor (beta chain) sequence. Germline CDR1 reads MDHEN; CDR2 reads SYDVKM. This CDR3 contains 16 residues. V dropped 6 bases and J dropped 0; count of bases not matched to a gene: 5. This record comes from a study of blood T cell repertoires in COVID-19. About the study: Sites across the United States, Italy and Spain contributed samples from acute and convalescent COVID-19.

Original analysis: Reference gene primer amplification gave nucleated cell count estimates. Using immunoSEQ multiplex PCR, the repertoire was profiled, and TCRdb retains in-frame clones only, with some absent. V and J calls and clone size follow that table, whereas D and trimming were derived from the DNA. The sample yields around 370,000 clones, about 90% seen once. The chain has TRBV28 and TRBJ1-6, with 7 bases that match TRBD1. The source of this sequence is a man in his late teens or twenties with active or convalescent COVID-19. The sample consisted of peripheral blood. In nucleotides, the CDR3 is TGTGCCAGCAGCCCACAGGGGAGCTCCTATAATTCACCCCTCCACTTT. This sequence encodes CASSPQGSSYNSPLHF.